Listed below are T cell receptor beta chains from one sample, sequenced in a study of blood T cell repertoires in COVID-19. The assay was immunoSEQ multiplex PCR, and TCRdb's table has in-frame clones only and misses some. This sample yields about 81,000 clones, of which roughly four fifths are seen a single time; 6.5% to 8% belongs to the top ten. The sample taken for sequencing was peripheral blood. The receptors here all came from a human donor in a cohort sampled during active COVID-19. CDR3s include the opening cysteine and the closing phenylalanine or tryptophan.

TRBV10-3	TRBJ2-2	CAISAGTGSGGELFF
TRBV7-6	TRBJ2-7	CASSLAGRGGTYEQYF
TRBV6-5	TRBJ2-7	CASSYRASYEQYF
TRBV6-5	TRBJ1-1	CASSYDGTVNTEAFF
TRBV6-6	TRBJ2-3	CASQPGLAGADTQYF
TRBV6-6	TRBJ2-7	CASRTGGFYEQYF
TRBV6-5	TRBJ1-6	CASSYKSGQGGSPLHF
TRBV27	TRBJ1-2	CASSPLRQGGGYTF
TRBV12-3/TRBV12-4	TRBJ1-2	CASSLGQIYGYTF
TRBV3-1/TRBV3-2	TRBJ2-7	CASSQLTGSHEQYF
TRBV6-1	TRBJ1-1	CASSEGRGWEAFF
TRBV6-2/TRBV6-3	TRBJ1-1	CASSYNAGGVNTEAFF
TRBV7-6	TRBJ2-2	CASSLPGQGVGELFF
TRBV19	TRBJ1-2	CASSRPGGLGGYTF
TRBV5-1	TRBJ1-5	CASSLDGQSNQPQHF
TRBV19	TRBJ2-2	CASSRGENTGELFF
TRBV11-2	TRBJ1-4	CASSLVGHETTTNEKLFF
TRBV10-3	TRBJ1-2	CATLGTAGGGYTF
TRBV7-3	TRBJ1-6	CASSLEGTGGSPLHF
TRBV6-2/TRBV6-3	TRBJ2-7	CASSLPRGGGTYEQYF